The 13 T cell receptor beta chains listed next were all sequenced from one sample in a study of T cell clones after liver transplantation. Sequenced by immunoSEQ multiplex PCR; TCRdb stores in-frame clones only, minus some. The sample has some 80,000 clones, less than 90% seen once. The source material was CD4+ T cells from blood, sampled 48 to 50 months after liver transplant. The receptors originated from a human patient who received a liver transplant. A subset of T cells may come from the graft donor.

This chain uses TRBV9 with TRBJ2-5, with D perhaps given as TRBD1 or TRBD2 (5 bases each). Deletions cut 2 bases from V and 4 bases from J, with 12 bases between. The CDR3 is 14 amino acids. Germline V gives CDR1 SGDLS, CDR2 YYNGEE. CDR3 loop: CASSVDPGLETQYF. Written as DNA, the CDR3 is TGTGCCAGCAGCGTGGATCCGGGGCTAGAGACCCAGTACTTC. The full variable domain, in which reference TRBV9 and TRBJ2-5 provide the parts outside the CDR3, is DSGVTQTPKHLITATGQRVTLRCSPRSGDLSVYWYQQSLDQGLQFLIQYYNGEERAKGNILERFSAQQFPDLHSELNLSSLELGDSALYFCASSVDPGLETQYFGPGTRLLVL.

V gene TRBV7-2 combines with J gene TRBJ2-2; a possible D gene is TRBD2 (5 bases). CDR1 is SGHTA and CDR2 is FQGNSA in the germline V gene. V was clipped by 1 base and J by 7 bases, with 13 bases between them. The CDR3 is 15 amino acids. The CDR3 bases are TGTGCCAGCAGCTTAGGGAGGAGACAATACGGGGAGCTGTTTTTT. It yields the protein CASSLGRRQYGELFF.

On this clone: Other DNA sequences from this sample encode an identical CDR3 as well. The CDR3 coding sequence is TGTGCCAGTTCGACTAGCGGGGGGACTCAAGAGACCCAGTACTTC. The encoded protein is CASSTSGGTQETQYF. V and J are TRBV27 and TRBJ2-5; 13 bases line up with TRBD2. The V segment lost 9 bases and the J segment 2 bases; nucleotides outside the gene matches: 6. This CDR3 comprises 15 residues. Germline loops: CDR1 MNHEY, CDR2 SMNVEV (reference sequence).

This chain links TRBV28 with TRBJ1-1; D remains unclear. V lost 4 bases and J 7 bases, leaving 7 bases between the germline ends. The CDR3 totals 11 residues. Germline V gives CDR1 MDHEN, CDR2 SYDVKM. CDR3 protein: CASSSSFEAFF. CDR3 nucleotide sequence: TGTGCCAGCAGTTCCTCCTTTGAAGCTTTCTTT. Full variable domain (remainder filled in from reference TRBV28 and TRBJ1-1): DVKVTQSSRYLVKRTGEKVFLECVQDMDHENMFWYRQDPGLGLRLIYFSYDVKMKEKGDIPEGYSVSREKKERFSLILESASTNQTSMYLCASSSSFEAFFGQGTRLTVV.

J is TRBJ2-4 and V is TRBV7-2; TRBD2 matches at 7 bases. The CDR3 covers 19 residues. J lost 2 bases, V lost 1 base, and 14 bases had no gene match. Germline-derived CDR1 and CDR2 are SGHTA and FQGNSA. CDR3 residues: CASSLEGRTSRLPKNIQYF. The CDR3, as DNA: TGTGCCAGCAGCTTAGAGGGAAGGACTAGTCGCTTACCCAAAAACATTCAGTACTTC.

V usage is TRBV6-5 and J usage is TRBJ1-2; no clear D. The CDR3 contains 13 residues. In germline, CDR1 is MNHEY, CDR2 SVGAGI. The ends were cut back, 5 bases at V and 5 bases at J, with 12 bases in the middle. CDR3 coding DNA: TGTGCCAGCAGTCCCCACAGAAATTATGGCTACACCTTC. Protein sequence: CASSPHRNYGYTF.

The chain uses TRBV11-3 and TRBJ2-2; 7 nucleotides agree with TRBD1. V was clipped by 4 bases and J by 6 bases; unmatched bases: 11. This CDR3 contains 16 residues. CDR1 is SGHNT, CDR2 YENEEA, per germline. The CDR3 DNA reads as TGTGCCAGCAGCTATAAAGGGGGCTCCCCGGCCGGGGAGCTGTTTTTT. Protein product: CASSYKGGSPAGELFF. Full variable domain (missing parts from reference TRBV11-3 and TRBJ2-2): EAGVVQSPRYKIIEKKQPVAFWCNPISGHNTLYWYLQNLGQGPELLIRYENEEAVDDSQLPKDRFSAERLKGVDSTLKIQPAELGDSAVYLCASSYKGGSPAGELFFGEGSRLTVL.

Comments on this clone: One end of the junction is discordant with germline, which a read error may explain. J is TRBJ1-2 and V is TRBV11-2; D remains unclear. The CDR3 consists of 11 residues. Germline-derived CDR1 and CDR2 are SGHAT and FQNNGV. CDR3 DNA sequence: TGTGCCAGCAGCTTAATCAATGTGTTAGCCTTC. This gives the protein CASSLINVLAF.

V gene TRBV6-1 combines with J gene TRBJ1-2; no definite D call. Trimming took 2 bases from V and 8 from J, leaving 6 bases between them. Germline CDR1 is MNHNS and CDR2 is SASEGT. The CDR3 length is 11 residues. CDR3 amino acids: CASSEYVGYTF. In DNA, the CDR3 is TGTGCCAGCAGTGAATATGTGGGCTACACCTTC.

A remark on this clone: Other DNA sequences within the sample encode an identical CDR3. The chain links TRBV7-9 to TRBJ2-7; D gene ambiguous. V was cut by 2 bases and J by 3 bases, with 8 bases left in between. From germline, CDR1 is SEHNR and CDR2 FQNEAQ (reference sequence). CDR3 length: 13 residues. DNA for the CDR3: TGTGCCAGCAGCTTAACATCGGGCTACGAGCAGTACTTC. As protein: CASSLTSGYEQYF.

The chain links TRBV25-1 to TRBJ2-3; 12 bases map to TRBD2. After removal of 5 bases from V and 3 bases from J, the junction contained 9 bases not matched to a gene. This CDR3 spans 17 amino acids. The germline CDR1 and CDR2 sequences are MGHDK and SYGVNS. The CDR3: CASSPRTSGDHTDTQYF. The DNA of the CDR3 is TGTGCCAGCAGTCCCCGGACTAGCGGGGATCATACAGATACGCAGTATTTT.

There are a few counts of this clone. The chain carries TRBV19 and TRBJ1-5; maybe TRBD1 (5 bases). Germline values: CDR1 LNHDA, CDR2 SQIVND (reference sequence). The CDR3 has 13 residues. Trimming shortened V by 7 bases and J by 5 bases, and 12 bases separated the two germline ends. CDR3 DNA sequence: TGTGCCAGTAAACAGGAAGATTATCAGCCCCAGCATTTT. This translates into CASKQEDYQPQHF.

The chain uses TRBV20-1 and TRBJ2-7; 7 bases agree with TRBD1. The V segment lost 5 bases and the J segment 3 bases; nucleotides outside the gene matches: 1. CDR1 is DFQATT and CDR2 is SNEGSKA in the germline V gene (reference sequence). The CDR3 is made up of 11 amino acids. CDR3 sequence: CSARQGYEQYF. Written as DNA, the CDR3 is TGCAGTGCTCGACAGGGCTACGAGCAGTACTTC.